The source of this T cell receptor (beta chain) is a study of T cell responses to AZD1222 COVID-19 vaccine. Study results and limitations: Breadth and depth of Spike-specific TCRs rose after two AZD1222 doses. Repertoires in all cases were sampled only once the peak T cell response had passed. Unmutated regions of variants are reportedly targeted by nearly half of spike-specific TCRs.

In the case of this clone: Its antigen is still unknown.

The ends lost 1 base at V and 0 bases at J; junction bases unmatched: 3. Per germline, CDR1 LGHNT and CDR2 FRNRAP. This CDR3 spans 16 amino acids. Assay: immunoSEQ multiplex PCR; the TCRdb copy retains only in-frame clones and omits some. The table has approximately 160,000 clones, about 90% seen once. This clonotype was sampled from an adult who received the AZD1222 COVID-19 vaccine. The chain uses TRBV12-5 and TRBJ1-3, with 7 nucleotides matching TRBD1. This specimen consisted of peripheral blood, obtained 28 days after the second AZD1222 dose. CDR3 DNA sequence: TGTGCTAGTGGTTTGGGGACAGGATTCTCTGGAAACACCATATATTTT. Amino acids: CASGLGTGFSGNTIYF.